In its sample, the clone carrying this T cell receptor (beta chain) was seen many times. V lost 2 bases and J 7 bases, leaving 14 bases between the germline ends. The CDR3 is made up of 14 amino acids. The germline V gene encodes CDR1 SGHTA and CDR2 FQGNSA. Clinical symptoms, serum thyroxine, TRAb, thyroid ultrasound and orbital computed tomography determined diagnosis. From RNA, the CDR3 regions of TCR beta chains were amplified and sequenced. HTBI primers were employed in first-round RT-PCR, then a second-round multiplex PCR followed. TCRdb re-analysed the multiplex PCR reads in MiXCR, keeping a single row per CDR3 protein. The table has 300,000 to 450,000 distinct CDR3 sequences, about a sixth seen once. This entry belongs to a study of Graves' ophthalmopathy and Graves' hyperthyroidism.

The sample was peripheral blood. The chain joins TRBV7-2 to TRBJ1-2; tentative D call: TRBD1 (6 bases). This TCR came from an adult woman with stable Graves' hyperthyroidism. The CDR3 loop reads CASSLQTGPIGYTF. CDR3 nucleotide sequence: TGTGCCAGCAGCTTACAGACAGGCCCTATTGGCTACACCTTC.